The 10 T cell receptor beta chains listed next were all sequenced from one sample in a study of blood T cell repertoires in COVID-19. Measured with immunoSEQ multiplex PCR; TCRdb has only the in-frame clones, and not every one. The sample holds just over 200,000 clones, just over 85% seen once. Material: peripheral blood. All receptors come from a man at least 80 years old with acute or convalescent COVID-19.

The chain recombines TRBV18 with TRBJ2-7, with 8 positions matching TRBD1. The V and J ends lost 3 bases and 6 bases, in that order; junction bases with no gene match: 7. Germline V gene sequence: CDR1 KGHSH, CDR2 LQKENI. The CDR3 extends over 14 amino acids. The CDR3 nucleotides are TGTGCCAGCTCACCCAGCAGGGGGCAAGGCGAGCAGTACTTC. As protein: CASSPSRGQGEQYF.

V gene TRBV9 combines with J gene TRBJ2-3; 11 positions agree with TRBD1. Germline trimming cut 4 bases from V and 0 bases from J; bases unmatched to any gene: 4. This CDR3 contains 16 residues. CDR1 is SGDLS and CDR2 is YYNGEE in the germline V gene. The CDR3 nucleotides are TGTGCCAGCAGCTGGGGACAGGGGGGAAGCACAGATACGCAGTATTTT. This codes for CASSWGQGGSTDTQYF.

The chain links TRBV27 to TRBJ1-6, with no clear D. The CDR3 consists of 17 residues. Germline V gives CDR1 MNHEY, CDR2 SMNVEV (reference sequence). V lost 3 bases to trimming and J lost 9 bases, with 21 bases between them. The DNA for the CDR3 is TGTGCCAGCAGTTTCGCGACAATCTATGGTCAATTTTCACCCCTCCACTTT. Encoded protein: CASSFATIYGQFSPLHF.

This chain links TRBV7-2 with TRBJ2-6; D perhaps matches TRBD1 (5 bases). The CDR3 has 16 residues. V lost 4 bases to trimming and J lost 2 bases, with 12 bases between them. Germline V gene data show CDR1 as SGHTA and CDR2 as FQGNSA. CDR3 sequence (DNA): TGTGCCAGCAGCTCCGTCAGGGTAGCTGGGGCCAACGTCCTGACTTTC. Its protein is CASSSVRVAGANVLTF.

The CDR3 sequence is CASSPGQGLYGYTF. In DNA, the CDR3 is TGTGCCAGCAGCCCGGGACAAGGCCTCTATGGCTACACCTTC. This chain links TRBV5-4 with TRBJ1-2; weak D call: TRBD1 (6 bases). Looked up from germline, CDR1 is SGHNT and CDR2 is YYREEE (reference sequence). The V gene lost 4 bases and the J gene lost 4 bases, with 14 bases spanning the gap. CDR3 length equals 14 residues.

This chain links TRBV29-1 with TRBJ2-5; 10 nucleotides align to TRBD2. The trim removed 5 bases at V and 5 bases at J, leaving 8 bases unmatched. The CDR3 totals 14 residues. Germline-derived CDR1 and CDR2 are SQVTM and ANQGSEA. CDR3 nucleotide sequence: TGCAGCGTTTCTGCTAGCGGGAGTGGCGAGACCCAGTACTTC. This translates into CSVSASGSGETQYF.

In this sample, this clone turned up once. The chain links TRBV5-1 to TRBJ2-2; 9 bases match TRBD2. Germline CDR1 is SGHRS and CDR2 is YFSETQ. This CDR3 contains 16 residues. V trimming: 1 base; J trimming: 8 bases; junction bases outside the gene matches: 9. CDR3 sequence reads: CASSLTPGLAVGELFF. The CDR3 region has the DNA TGCGCCAGCAGCTTGACACCGGGACTAGCTGTTGGGGAGCTGTTTTTT.

V gene TRBV6-2 or TRBV6-3 combines with J gene TRBJ2-5; D call uncertain. CDR3 size: 14 residues. CDR1 is MNHEY, CDR2 SVGEGT, per germline. V was shortened by 2 bases and J by 2 bases, with 9 bases between the two germline ends. The CDR3 coding sequence is TGTGCCAGCAGTTACAGTCGAGTGCAAGAGACCCAGTACTTC. This encodes CASSYSRVQETQYF.

This clone was picked up a small number of times. This chain uses TRBV6-2 or TRBV6-3 with TRBJ2-1; 11 nucleotides agree with TRBD2. The CDR3 contains 15 residues. The trim removed 3 bases at V and 8 bases at J, leaving 6 bases unmatched. Germline V gene sequence: CDR1 MNHEY, CDR2 SVGEGT. CDR3 in amino acids: CASSYPPSGRHEQFF. The CDR3 DNA reads TGTGCCAGCAGTTATCCTCCTAGCGGGAGGCATGAGCAGTTCTTC.

This chain joins TRBV25-1 and TRBJ2-7; D gene ambiguous. Trimming removed 3 bases from V and 0 bases from J, with 15 bases in between. CDR1 is MGHDK and CDR2 is SYGVNS in the germline V gene. The CDR3 runs to 16 residues. The CDR3 nucleotides read TGTGCCAGCAGTGAGCCCTCTCTGGCAGGCTCCTACGAGCAGTACTTC. Its protein is CASSEPSLAGSYEQYF.